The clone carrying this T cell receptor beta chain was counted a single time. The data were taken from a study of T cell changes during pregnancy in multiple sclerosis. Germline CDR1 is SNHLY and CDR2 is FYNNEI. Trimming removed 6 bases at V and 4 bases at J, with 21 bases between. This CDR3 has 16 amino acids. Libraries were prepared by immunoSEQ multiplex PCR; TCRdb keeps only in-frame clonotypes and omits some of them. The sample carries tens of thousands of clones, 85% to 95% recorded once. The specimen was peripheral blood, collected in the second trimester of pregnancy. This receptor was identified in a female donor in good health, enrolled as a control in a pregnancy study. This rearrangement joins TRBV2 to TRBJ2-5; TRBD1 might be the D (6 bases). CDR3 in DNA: TGTGCCAGCAGAATGCGACCAGGGGCAATGGGAGAGACCCAGTACTTC. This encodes CASRMRPGAMGETQYF.